This T cell receptor beta chain was obtained from a study of blood T cell repertoires in COVID-19. About the research overall: Researchers got acute and convalescent COVID-19 samples from the United States, Italy and Spain. PBMCs, B-cell-depleted T cells, or T cells were the source of the cDNA or gDNA that made up the material.

Authors' data handling: Amplifying reference gene primers gave estimates of nucleated cell counts. Profiling relied on immunoSEQ multiplex PCR, and the TCRdb table lists in-frame clones only, not all of them. That table is the source of V, J and clone size, and D and trimming were worked out from the DNA. The sample comprises approximately 61,000 clones, around 87% of which are singletons, and about 14% rests with the top ten. Sequencing input: peripheral blood. This sequence was found in a human donor in a cohort sampled during active COVID-19.

DNA of the CDR3: TGTGCCAGCAGCTTAGGGGGATACGACAGGGACTGGGATTCACCCCTCCACTTT. It specifies CASSLGGYDRDWDSPLHF. The chain is built from TRBV7-2 and TRBJ1-6; TRBD1 matches 7 bases. Germline CDR1 and CDR2: SGHTA and FQGNSA. V shed 1 base, J shed 8 bases, and the junction held 14 bases outside the gene matches. The CDR3 has 18 amino acids.